These T cell receptor beta chains were read from a single sample in a study of blood T cell repertoires in COVID-19. Data came from immunoSEQ multiplex PCR; TCRdb stores just in-frame clones and leaves some out. The sample holds about 83,000 clones, roughly 80% seen once. Sequenced material: peripheral blood. The receptor set was obtained from a woman over 75 with acute or convalescent COVID-19. CDR3s include the opening cysteine and the closing phenylalanine or tryptophan. Each record gives: J gene, D gene, V gene, clone size, CDR3 protein, CDR3 DNA. D genes are given only for firm matches. A clone size is listed for some rows: how often the clone was seen (once, few, many), or a class if it is expanded.

J gene: TRBJ1-5
D gene: TRBD1
V gene: TRBV4-2
clone size: few
CDR3 protein: CASSQGQYSNQPQHF
CDR3 DNA: TGTGCCAGCAGCCAGGGACAGTATAGCAATCAGCCCCAGCATTTT

J gene: TRBJ2-2
D gene: TRBD1
V gene: TRBV5-4
clone size: .
CDR3 protein: CASSRQGGTGELFF
CDR3 DNA: TGTGCCAGCAGCCGACAGGGGGGGACCGGGGAGCTGTTTTTT

J gene: TRBJ2-5
D gene: .
V gene: TRBV2
clone size: .
CDR3 protein: CASSPSLQETQYF
CDR3 DNA: TGTGCCAGCAGCCCCAGTCTTCAAGAGACCCAGTACTTC

J gene: TRBJ1-1
D gene: .
V gene: TRBV19
clone size: .
CDR3 protein: CASSRARIFTEAFF
CDR3 DNA: TGTGCCAGTAGTAGGGCACGGATATTCACTGAAGCTTTCTTT

J gene: TRBJ2-1
D gene: TRBD1
V gene: TRBV11-1
clone size: .
CDR3 protein: CASSYTGALSDEQFF
CDR3 DNA: TGTGCCAGCAGTTACACAGGGGCTCTTTCGGATGAGCAGTTCTTC

J gene: TRBJ2-1
D gene: .
V gene: TRBV3-1/TRBV3-2
clone size: .
CDR3 protein: CASSPLGGEQFF
CDR3 DNA: TGTGCCAGCAGCCCCCTAGGCGGGGAGCAGTTCTTC

J gene: TRBJ2-2
D gene: .
V gene: TRBV7-2
clone size: .
CDR3 protein: CASSPRAGELFF
CDR3 DNA: TGTGCCAGCAGCCCCAGGGCCGGGGAGCTGTTTTTT

J gene: TRBJ2-2
D gene: .
V gene: TRBV3-1/TRBV3-2
clone size: .
CDR3 protein: CASSQGGPRRGRDTGELFF
CDR3 DNA: TGTGCCAGCAGCCAAGGTGGTCCTCGGCGGGGGCGCGACACCGGGGAGCTGTTTTTT

J gene: TRBJ2-3
D gene: .
V gene: TRBV2
clone size: .
CDR3 protein: CASGTRGIADTQYF
CDR3 DNA: TGTGCCAGCGGGACCAGGGGTATCGCAGATACGCAGTATTTT

J gene: TRBJ2-2
D gene: .
V gene: TRBV5-6
clone size: few
CDR3 protein: CASSLDSSTGELFF
CDR3 DNA: TGTGCCAGCAGCTTAGACAGTTCCACCGGGGAGCTGTTTTTT

J gene: TRBJ1-4
D gene: .
V gene: TRBV18
clone size: .
CDR3 protein: CASSPTSEKLFF
CDR3 DNA: TGTGCCAGCTCACCAACGAGTGAAAAACTGTTTTTT

J gene: TRBJ2-7
D gene: .
V gene: TRBV6-7
clone size: few
CDR3 protein: CASSYKERGRDMYEQYF
CDR3 DNA: TGTGCCAGCAGTTACAAGGAGAGAGGCAGGGATATGTACGAGCAGTACTTC

J gene: TRBJ1-5
D gene: .
V gene: TRBV6-5
clone size: .
CDR3 protein: CASSYSREQPQHF
CDR3 DNA: TGTGCCAGCAGTTACTCGCGGGAACAGCCCCAGCATTTT

J gene: TRBJ1-4
D gene: .
V gene: TRBV11-3
clone size: .
CDR3 protein: CASSLFHAVGVTNEKLFF
CDR3 DNA: TGTGCCAGCAGCTTATTCCACGCCGTCGGAGTAACTAATGAAAAACTGTTTTTT

J gene: TRBJ2-7
D gene: .
V gene: TRBV6-5
clone size: .
CDR3 protein: CASSYSGGPSFGQYF
CDR3 DNA: TGTGCCAGCAGTTACTCCGGGGGACCCTCCTTTGGGCAGTACTTC

J gene: TRBJ2-7
D gene: .
V gene: TRBV10-3
clone size: .
CDR3 protein: CAISGRTGKAYEQYF
CDR3 DNA: TGTGCCATCAGTGGGCGGACCGGGAAGGCCTACGAGCAGTACTTC

J gene: TRBJ1-2
D gene: .
V gene: TRBV6-6
clone size: .
CDR3 protein: CASGGYGGTKGYTF
CDR3 DNA: TGTGCCAGCGGGGGGTATGGGGGTACGAAGGGCTACACCTTC

J gene: TRBJ1-2
D gene: .
V gene: TRBV7-8
clone size: .
CDR3 protein: CASSLGPNSGSKGYTF
CDR3 DNA: TGTGCCAGCAGCTTAGGTCCCAATTCAGGGTCAAAAGGCTACACCTTC

J gene: TRBJ2-3
D gene: .
V gene: TRBV18
clone size: .
CDR3 protein: CASSPISAASTDTQYF
CDR3 DNA: TGTGCCAGCTCACCAATATCAGCGGCAAGCACAGATACGCAGTATTTT

J gene: TRBJ1-5
D gene: .
V gene: TRBV30
clone size: once
CDR3 protein: CAWGGQSNQPQHF
CDR3 DNA: TGTGCCTGGGGAGGACAGTCCAATCAGCCCCAGCATTTT

J gene: TRBJ2-5
D gene: TRBD1
V gene: TRBV30
clone size: once
CDR3 protein: CAWSLQGGETQYF
CDR3 DNA: TGTGCCTGGAGCCTACAGGGGGGAGAGACCCAGTACTTC

J gene: TRBJ1-1
D gene: .
V gene: TRBV7-3
clone size: .
CDR3 protein: CASSFGGGTEAFF
CDR3 DNA: TGTGCCAGCAGCTTCGGGGGAGGGACTGAAGCTTTCTTT

J gene: TRBJ1-4
D gene: .
V gene: TRBV18
clone size: few
CDR3 protein: CASSPLGGSTNEKLFF
CDR3 DNA: TGTGCCAGCTCACCATTGGGAGGGTCGACTAATGAAAAACTGTTTTTT